The 12 T cell receptor beta chains below come from one sample, sequenced in a study of T cells in Graves' hyperthyroidism and ophthalmopathy. RNA transcripts gave rise to amplified TCR beta CDR3 regions. HTBI primers were used for first-round RT-PCR of the TCR CDR3. TCRdb re-derived calls from the multiplex PCR reads in MiXCR, one entry per CDR3 protein. The sample gives under 400,000 distinct CDR3 sequences, approximately 18% of which show up once; 15% to 17% is in the top ten. The sequencing sample was made of blood. These TCRs come from a middle-aged woman with Graves' ophthalmopathy.

This clonotype appeared many times. V and J are TRBV20-1 and TRBJ2-6, with D possibly matching TRBD2 (5 bases). V was shortened by 6 bases and J by 2 bases, with 11 bases between the two germline ends. The germline CDR1 and CDR2 sequences are DFQATT and SNEGSKA (reference sequence). CDR3 length: 14 residues. The CDR3 DNA is TGCAGTGCCGAGGGTGTGGCTGGGGCCAACGTCCTGACTTTC. Residues: CSAEGVAGANVLTF.

This chain's CDR3 is CATSDAWAEGTDEQYF. In DNA form, the CDR3 reads TGTGCCACCAGTGATGCCTGGGCGGAGGGTACCGACGAGCAGTACTTC. The chain couples TRBV24-1 to TRBJ2-7; TRBD2 is a possible D gene (6 bases). The CDR3 loop spans 16 amino acids. Trimming left V 3 bases short and J 5 bases short, with 19 bases between. Germline CDR1 is KGHDR and CDR2 is SFDVKD.

The sample holds many counts of this clonotype. CDR3 in amino acids: CASSPPGLGYEQYF. The CDR3 DNA sequence: TGTGCCAGCAGTCCTCCGGGACTAGGTTACGAGCAGTACTTC. The chain has TRBV2 and TRBJ2-7; 8 bases match TRBD2. With 5 bases clipped from V and 4 bases from J, the junction kept 7 bases outside the gene matches. Germline CDR1 is SNHLY and CDR2 is FYNNEI. There are 14 residues in the CDR3.

This clonotype was counted at least ten times. This chain connects TRBV28 to TRBJ1-5; D not resolved. The CDR3 is made up of 14 amino acids. V lost 3 bases and J 0 bases, leaving 6 bases between the germline ends. The germline V gene has CDR1 MDHEN and CDR2 SYDVKM. Here the CDR3 reads CASSFKNSNQPQHF. As DNA, the CDR3 is TGTGCCAGCAGTTTTAAAAATAGCAATCAGCCCCAGCATTTT. The full variable domain, rest sourced from reference TRBV28 and TRBJ1-5, is DVKVTQSSRYLVKRTGEKVFLECVQDMDHENMFWYRQDPGLGLRLIYFSYDVKMKEKGDIPEGYSVSREKKERFSLILESASTNQTSMYLCASSFKNSNQPQHFGDGTRLSIL.

This clonotype has at least ten counts. The chain couples TRBV30 to TRBJ1-6; 7 bases agree with TRBD1. CDR3 size: 12 residues. After removal of 1 base from V and 10 bases from J, the junction contained 1 base not matched to a gene. CDR1 is GTSNPN and CDR2 is SVGIG in the germline V gene (reference sequence). The CDR3 is CAWSAGGSPLHF. CDR3 bases: TGTGCCTGGAGTGCAGGGGGGTCACCCCTCCACTTT.

This clonotype was seen at least ten times. V usage is TRBV6-1 and J usage is TRBJ2-6, with D perhaps assigned TRBD1 or TRBD2 (5 bases each). The CDR3 runs 16 residues. The ends were cut back, 1 base at V and 4 bases at J, with 11 bases in the middle. Germline V gives CDR1 MNHNS, CDR2 SASEGT. The CDR3 region is CASSEEGTSGANVLTF. CDR3 sequence (DNA): TGTGCCAGCAGTGAAGAAGGGACCTCCGGGGCCAACGTCCTGACTTTC.

This clonotype was found many times. The CDR3 sequence is CASSVGLSPDSPLHF. For the CDR3, the DNA is TGTGCCAGCAGCGTCGGACTTAGCCCCGATTCACCCCTCCACTTT. V usage is TRBV9 and J usage is TRBJ1-6; D unclear. V was trimmed by 2 bases and J by 8 bases, leaving 14 bases between them. There are 15 residues in the CDR3. Germline CDR1 reads SGDLS; CDR2 reads YYNGEE.

The sample holds many counts of this clonotype. The chain recombines TRBV7-2 with TRBJ1-3; D not resolved. Trimming stripped 0 bases from V and 3 bases from J, with 12 bases between. The CDR3 runs 16 residues. Germline CDR1 reads SGHTA; CDR2 reads FQGNSA. CDR3 in DNA: TGTGCCAGCAGCTTAGCGTCGGGTCCCCATGGAAACACCATATATTTT. Translation gives CASSLASGPHGNTIYF.

In this sample, this clonotype turned up many times. The chain carries TRBV6-1 and TRBJ2-5; D is possibly TRBD1 (5 bases). V was trimmed by 3 bases and J by 7 bases, leaving 9 bases between them. The CDR3 spans 12 residues. Germline V gene lookup returns CDR1 MNHNS and CDR2 SASEGT. The CDR3 bases are TGTGCCAGCAGTGAGGGGCGAGGGACCCAGTACTTC. This translates into CASSEGRGTQYF.

The V and J genes are TRBV2 and TRBJ1-2; 9 bases are shared with TRBD1. Per germline, CDR1 SNHLY and CDR2 FYNNEI. The length of the CDR3 is 17 residues. J gave up 0 bases and V 3 bases, and 8 bases lay outside the gene matches. The CDR3 DNA sequence: TGTGCCAGCAGTGACCGGGACAGGGAACCCACTAACTATGGCTACACCTTC. Translating it yields CASSDRDREPTNYGYTF.

Many counts were recorded for this clonotype. The chain recombines TRBV20-1 with TRBJ2-4; unclear D gene. CDR3 length equals 13 residues. Germline V gene lookup returns CDR1 DFQATT and CDR2 SNEGSKA (reference sequence). V lost 3 bases to trimming and J lost 8 bases, with 14 bases between them. The DNA of the CDR3 is TGCAGTGCTAGGGACCAGGTTAAAGACATTCAGTACTTC. This translates into CSARDQVKDIQYF.

This clonotype was found many times. The gene calls are TRBV6-2 or TRBV6-3 and TRBJ2-4; D may be TRBD1 or TRBD2 (6 bases each). V lost 6 bases and J 3 bases, leaving 9 bases between the germline ends. The CDR3 consists of 13 residues. CDR1 and CDR2 from the germline V gene are MNHEY and SVGEGT. The CDR3 loop is CASREGGKNIQYF. The CDR3, as DNA: TGTGCCAGCAGAGAGGGGGGCAAAAACATTCAGTACTTC.